These 8 T cell receptor beta chains share one sample of origin, sequenced in a study of beta chain features in type 1 diabetes. Of the isolated RNA, all was reverse transcribed, and so the sequenced material was expressed TCRB transcripts. The assay was immunoSEQ multiplex PCR, and TCRdb's table has in-frame clones only and misses some. Of about 320,000 clones listed, less than 15% are singletons. Sequencing used central memory CD4+ T cells from blood. These TCRs come from a man younger than 45 in good health.

The chain couples TRBV10-3 to TRBJ2-5; possibly TRBD1 for D (5 bases). Germline V gives CDR1 ENHRY, CDR2 SYGVKD. The length of the CDR3 is 12 residues. Deletions cut 10 bases from V and 0 bases from J, with 9 bases between. The CDR3 protein is CASHRYQETQYF. CDR3 nucleotide sequence: TGTGCCAGTCACAGGTACCAAGAGACCCAGTACTTC.

In its sample, this clone was seen many times. The rearrangement joins TRBV7-2 to TRBJ2-1; TRBD2 agrees at 8 bases. CDR1 is SGHTA, CDR2 FQGNSA, per germline. J was trimmed by 7 bases and V by 5 bases; bases with no gene match: 13. The CDR3 contains 16 residues. DNA for the CDR3: TGTGCCAGCAGCACAGAAGGGACTAGTCGAAGGAATGAGCAGTTCTTC. Translation: CASSTEGTSRRNEQFF.

This chain connects TRBV29-1 to TRBJ2-2, with 9 bases identical to TRBD1. The length of the CDR3 is 16 residues. Trimming cost V 7 bases and J 7 bases; bases outside gene matches: 16. Germline V gives CDR1 SQVTM, CDR2 ANQGSEA. The CDR3 coding sequence is TGCAGCGCCCAGACAGGGGGAGGAGGTGGTGACGGGGAGCTGTTTTTT. Translated: CSAQTGGGGGDGELFF.

This clone was seen a few times. The V gene is TRBV6-5, the J gene TRBJ2-1; 9 bases line up with TRBD2. The CDR3 contains 16 residues. The trim removed 1 base at V and 5 bases at J, leaving 6 bases unmatched. CDR1 and CDR2 (germline): MNHEY, SVGAGI. CDR3 coding DNA: TGTGCCAGCAGTTACTTTGGACTAGCGAACCACAATGAGCAGTTCTTC. It yields the protein CASSYFGLANHNEQFF.

V is TRBV7-9 and J is TRBJ2-3; TRBD2 agrees at 9 bases. CDR1 is SEHNR and CDR2 is FQNEAQ in the germline V gene (reference sequence). There are 16 residues in the CDR3. The J segment lost 6 bases and the V segment lost 5 bases, leaving 12 bases of the junction unmatched. The CDR3 coding sequence is TGTGCCAGCAGCGTTAGCGGGGGACACCCACCCGATACGCAGTATTTT. It specifies CASSVSGGHPPDTQYF.

The chain's CDR3 is CASSARHQETQYF. The CDR3 DNA follows: TGTGCCAGCAGCGCCCGCCACCAAGAGACCCAGTACTTC. The chain recombines TRBV7-9 with TRBJ2-5; D is unresolved. This CDR3 region has 13 residues. Per germline, CDR1 SEHNR and CDR2 FQNEAQ (reference sequence). V lost 5 bases, J lost 0 bases, and 7 bases lay in between.

The chain carries TRBV9 and TRBJ2-5; no firm D call. Germline V gives CDR1 SGDLS, CDR2 YYNGEE. CDR3 length: 14 amino acids. Trimming pared 2 bases from V and 5 bases from J, leaving 13 bases between. The CDR3 reads CASSVLPSRETQYF. In DNA, the CDR3 is TGTGCCAGCAGCGTGCTACCGTCGAGGGAGACCCAGTACTTC.

This clone has a handful of counts. The J gene is TRBJ2-5, the V gene TRBV5-6; tentative D call: TRBD2 (6 bases). Germline-derived CDR1 and CDR2 are SGHDT and YYEEEE. The germline V and J ends were trimmed by 4 bases and 4 bases, with 11 bases remaining between them. This CDR3 region has 13 residues. In DNA form, the CDR3 reads TGTGCCAGCAGCCCCGCCGGGAGAGAGACCCAGTACTTC. As protein: CASSPAGRETQYF.